A single T cell receptor beta chain is shown here with its context. The data were obtained in a study of blood T cell repertoires in COVID-19. Turning to the study itself: Specimens from acute and convalescent COVID-19 originated in the United States, Italy and Spain. Sources were T cells, B-cell-depleted T cells, or PBMCs; the material itself was cDNA or gDNA.

Per the authors' pipeline: By means of reference gene primer amplification, nucleated cell counts were estimated. The table came from immunoSEQ multiplex PCR; TCRdb's copy has only in-frame clones and leaves some out. That table supplies the V and J calls and clone size; D and trimming were determined from the DNA. The sample has about 62,000 clones, around 87% seen once; the top ten hold roughly 1%. The length of the CDR3 is 18 residues. Germline CDR1 and CDR2: KGHSH and LQKENI. Germline trimming cut 2 bases from V and 0 bases from J; bases unmatched to any gene: 7. The source is a man between 65 and 79 years old with acute or convalescent COVID-19. The chain is built from TRBV18 and TRBJ2-4, with 10 nucleotides matching TRBD2. The sequenced material came from peripheral blood. The CDR3 here is CASSPLRTSGIAKNIQYF. The CDR3 DNA follows: TGTGCCAGCTCACCATTACGGACTAGCGGAATAGCCAAAAACATTCAGTACTTC. The entire variable domain, with the rest obtained from reference TRBV18 and TRBJ2-4, is as follows: NAGVMQNPRHLVRRRGQEARLRCSPMKGHSHVYWYRQLPEEGLKFMVYLQKENIIDESGMPKERFSAEFPKEGPSILRIQQVVRGDSAAYFCASSPLRTSGIAKNIQYFGAGTRLSVL.